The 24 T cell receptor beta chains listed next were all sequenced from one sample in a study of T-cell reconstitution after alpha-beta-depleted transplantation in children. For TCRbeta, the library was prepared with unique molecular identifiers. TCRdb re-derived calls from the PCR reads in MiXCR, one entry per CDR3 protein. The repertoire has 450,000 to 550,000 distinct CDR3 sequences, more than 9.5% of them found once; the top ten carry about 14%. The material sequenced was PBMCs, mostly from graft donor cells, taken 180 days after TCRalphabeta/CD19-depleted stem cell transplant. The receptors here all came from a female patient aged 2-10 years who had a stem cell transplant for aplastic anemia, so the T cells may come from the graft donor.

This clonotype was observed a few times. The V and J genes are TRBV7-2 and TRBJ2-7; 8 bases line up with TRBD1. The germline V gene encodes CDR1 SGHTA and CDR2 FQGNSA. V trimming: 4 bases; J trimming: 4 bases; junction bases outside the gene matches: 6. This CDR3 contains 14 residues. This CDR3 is CASSSTDRGYEQYF. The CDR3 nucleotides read TGTGCCAGCAGCTCCACTGACAGGGGTTACGAGCAGTACTTC.

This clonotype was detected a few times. As DNA, the CDR3 is TGCAGTGCCCTCCCCCGGAGCGCCTACAATGAGCAGTTCTTC. It codes for CSALPRSAYNEQFF. This chain joins TRBV20-1 and TRBJ2-1; D uncertain. The CDR3 contains 14 residues. V gave up 6 bases and J gave up 2 bases, with 14 bases separating them. The germline gives CDR1 DFQATT, CDR2 SNEGSKA (reference sequence).

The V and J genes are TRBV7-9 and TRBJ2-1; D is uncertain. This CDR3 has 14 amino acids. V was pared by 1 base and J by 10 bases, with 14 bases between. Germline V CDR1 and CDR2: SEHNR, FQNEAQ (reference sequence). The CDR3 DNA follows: TGTGCCAGCAGCTTAGGCTATATTCCTCAGGAGCAGTTCTTC. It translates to CASSLGYIPQEQFF.

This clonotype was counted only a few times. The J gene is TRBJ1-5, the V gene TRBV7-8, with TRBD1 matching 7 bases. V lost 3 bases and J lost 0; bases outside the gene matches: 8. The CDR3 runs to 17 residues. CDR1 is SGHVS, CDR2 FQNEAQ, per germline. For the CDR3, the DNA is TGTGCCAGCAGCTTCGAACAGGGGCGCGGTAGCAATCAGCCCCAGCATTTT. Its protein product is CASSFEQGRGSNQPQHF.

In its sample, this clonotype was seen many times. CDR3 sequence reads: CASSDGLSNGYTF. The CDR3 region has the DNA TGTGCCAGCAGCGATGGACTGTCCAATGGCTACACCTTC. The rearrangement joins TRBV9 to TRBJ1-2; D call uncertain. V was clipped by 3 bases and J by 6 bases, with 12 bases between them. From germline, CDR1 is SGDLS and CDR2 YYNGEE. CDR3 length equals 13 residues.

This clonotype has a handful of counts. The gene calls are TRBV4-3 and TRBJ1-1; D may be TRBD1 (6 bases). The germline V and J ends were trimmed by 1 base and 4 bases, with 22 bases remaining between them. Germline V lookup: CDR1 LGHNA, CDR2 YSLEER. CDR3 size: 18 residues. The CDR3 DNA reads TGCGCCAGCAGCCAAGTTAGGTCAAGTGGGGGCTGGGTCACTGAAGCTTTCTTT. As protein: CASSQVRSSGGWVTEAFF.

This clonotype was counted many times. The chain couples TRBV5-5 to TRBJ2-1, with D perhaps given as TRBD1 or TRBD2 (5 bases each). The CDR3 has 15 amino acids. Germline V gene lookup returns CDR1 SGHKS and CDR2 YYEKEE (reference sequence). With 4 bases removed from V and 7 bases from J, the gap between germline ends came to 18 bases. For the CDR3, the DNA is TGTGCCAGCAGCATGGGACGATCGTATGGGAATGAGCAGTTCTTC. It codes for CASSMGRSYGNEQFF. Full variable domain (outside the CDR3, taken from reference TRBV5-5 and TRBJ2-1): DAGVTQSPTHLIKTRGQQVTLRCSPISGHKSVSWYQQVLGQGPQFIFQYYEKEERGRGNFPDRFSARQFPNYSSELNVNALLLGDSALYLCASSMGRSYGNEQFFGPGTRLTVL.

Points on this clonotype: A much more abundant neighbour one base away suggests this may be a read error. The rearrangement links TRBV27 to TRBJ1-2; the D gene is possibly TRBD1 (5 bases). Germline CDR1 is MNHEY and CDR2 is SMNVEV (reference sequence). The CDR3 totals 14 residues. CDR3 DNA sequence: TGTGCCAGCAGTTTACGACAGACTAACTATCGCTACACCTTC. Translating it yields CASSLRQTNYRYTF.

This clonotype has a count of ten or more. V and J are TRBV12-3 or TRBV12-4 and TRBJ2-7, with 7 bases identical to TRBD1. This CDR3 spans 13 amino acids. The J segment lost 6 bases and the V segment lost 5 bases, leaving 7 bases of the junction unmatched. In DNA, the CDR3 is TGTGCCAGCAGTGATAACAGGGGTAGCGAGCAGTACTTC. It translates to CASSDNRGSEQYF.

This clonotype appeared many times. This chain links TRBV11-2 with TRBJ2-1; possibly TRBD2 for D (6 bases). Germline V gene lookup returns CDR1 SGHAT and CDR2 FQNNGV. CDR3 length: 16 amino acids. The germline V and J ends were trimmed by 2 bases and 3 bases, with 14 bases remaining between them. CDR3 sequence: CASSLLVGRGYNEQFF. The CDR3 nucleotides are TGTGCCAGCAGCTTACTGGTCGGGAGAGGCTACAATGAGCAGTTCTTC.

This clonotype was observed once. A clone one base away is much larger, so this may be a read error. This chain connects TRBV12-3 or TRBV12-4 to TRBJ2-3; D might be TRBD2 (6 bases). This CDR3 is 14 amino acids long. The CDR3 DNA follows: TGTGCCAGTGCCACCACCGGGAGATCAGATACGCGGTATTTT. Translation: CASATTGRSDTRYF.

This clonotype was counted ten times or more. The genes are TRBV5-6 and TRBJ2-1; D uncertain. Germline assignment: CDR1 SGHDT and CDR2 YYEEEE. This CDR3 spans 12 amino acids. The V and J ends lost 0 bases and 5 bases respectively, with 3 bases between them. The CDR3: CASSLEDNEQFF. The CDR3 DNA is TGTGCCAGCAGCTTGGAAGACAATGAGCAGTTCTTC.

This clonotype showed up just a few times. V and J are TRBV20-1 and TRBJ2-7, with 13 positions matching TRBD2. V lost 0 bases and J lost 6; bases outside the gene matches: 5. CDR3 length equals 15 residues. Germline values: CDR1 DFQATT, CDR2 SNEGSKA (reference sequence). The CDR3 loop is CSAREGGLAGFEQYV. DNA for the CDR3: TGCAGTGCTAGAGAAGGGGGACTAGCGGGGTTCGAGCAGTACGTC.

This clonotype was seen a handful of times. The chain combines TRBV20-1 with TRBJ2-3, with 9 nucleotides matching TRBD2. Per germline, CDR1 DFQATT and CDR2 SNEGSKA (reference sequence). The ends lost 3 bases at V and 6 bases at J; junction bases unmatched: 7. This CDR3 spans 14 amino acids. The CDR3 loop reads CSASNPLAGDTQYF. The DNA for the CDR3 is TGCAGTGCTAGCAACCCCCTAGCGGGGGATACGCAGTATTTT.

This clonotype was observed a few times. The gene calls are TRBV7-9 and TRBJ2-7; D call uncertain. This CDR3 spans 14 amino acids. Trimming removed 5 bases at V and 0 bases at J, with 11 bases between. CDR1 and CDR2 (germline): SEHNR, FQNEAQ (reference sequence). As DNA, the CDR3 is TGTGCCAGCAGCCCCCGACTGATCTCCTACGAGCAGTACTTC. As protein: CASSPRLISYEQYF.

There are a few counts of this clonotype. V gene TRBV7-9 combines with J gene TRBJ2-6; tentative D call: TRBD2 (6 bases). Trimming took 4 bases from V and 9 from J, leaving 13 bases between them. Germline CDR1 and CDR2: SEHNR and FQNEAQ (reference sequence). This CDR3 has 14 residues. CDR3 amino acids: CASSWRAGSNVLTF. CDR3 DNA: TGTGCCAGCAGCTGGCGTGCGGGGAGCAACGTCCTGACTTTC.

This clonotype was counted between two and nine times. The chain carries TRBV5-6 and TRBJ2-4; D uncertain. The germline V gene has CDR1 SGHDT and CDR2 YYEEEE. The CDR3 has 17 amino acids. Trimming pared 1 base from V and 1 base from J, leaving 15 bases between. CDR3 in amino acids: CASSLFRVGWAKNIQYF. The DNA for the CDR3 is TGTGCCAGCAGCTTGTTTAGGGTCGGTTGGGCCAAAAACATTCAGTACTTC.

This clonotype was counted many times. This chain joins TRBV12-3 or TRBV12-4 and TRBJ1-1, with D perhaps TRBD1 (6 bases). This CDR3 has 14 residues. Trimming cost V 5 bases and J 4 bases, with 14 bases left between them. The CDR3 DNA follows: TGTGCCAGCAGTCCGTCAGGGGAGTCCACTGAAGCTTTCTTT. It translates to CASSPSGESTEAFF.

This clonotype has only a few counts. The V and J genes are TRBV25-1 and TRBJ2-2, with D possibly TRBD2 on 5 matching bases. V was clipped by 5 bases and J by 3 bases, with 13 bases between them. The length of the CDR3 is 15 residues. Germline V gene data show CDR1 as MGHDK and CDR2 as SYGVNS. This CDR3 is CASSIGMGYTGELFF. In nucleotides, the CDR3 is TGTGCCAGCAGTATCGGGATGGGGTACACCGGGGAGCTGTTTTTT.

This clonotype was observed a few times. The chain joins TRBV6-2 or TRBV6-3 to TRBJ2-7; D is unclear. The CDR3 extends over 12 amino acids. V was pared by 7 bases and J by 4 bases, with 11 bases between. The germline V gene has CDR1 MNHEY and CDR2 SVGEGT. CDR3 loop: CASMAPGYEQYV. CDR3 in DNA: TGTGCCAGCATGGCTCCCGGTTACGAGCAGTACGTC.

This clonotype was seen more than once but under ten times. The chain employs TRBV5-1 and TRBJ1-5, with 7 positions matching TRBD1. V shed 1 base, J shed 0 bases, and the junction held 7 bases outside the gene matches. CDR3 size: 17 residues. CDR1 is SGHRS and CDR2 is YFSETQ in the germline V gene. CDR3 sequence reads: CASSLSGGHYSNQPQHF. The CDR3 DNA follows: TGCGCCAGCAGCTTGTCAGGGGGACACTATAGCAATCAGCCCCAGCATTTT.

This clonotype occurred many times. The DNA of the CDR3 is TGTGCCAGCAGCTCCGGACAGTGGGGAACTGGAAACACCATATATTTT. This codes for CASSSGQWGTGNTIYF. The chain joins TRBV5-5 to TRBJ1-3; D might be TRBD1 (6 bases). The CDR3 sequence is 16 residues long. V shed 3 bases and J shed 2 bases, with 15 bases lying between them. CDR1 SGHKS and CDR2 YYEKEE come from the germline V gene (reference sequence).

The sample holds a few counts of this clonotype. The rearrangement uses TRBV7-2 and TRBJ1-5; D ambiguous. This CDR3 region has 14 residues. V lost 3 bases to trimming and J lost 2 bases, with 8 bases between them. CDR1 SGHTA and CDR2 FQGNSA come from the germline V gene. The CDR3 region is CASSFSRGNQPQHF. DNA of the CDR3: TGTGCCAGCAGCTTCTCCCGTGGCAATCAGCCCCAGCATTTT.

The CDR3: CASSPQSDRNGYTF. The CDR3 DNA reads as TGTGCCAGCAGCCCTCAGTCGGACAGAAATGGCTACACCTTC. V and J are TRBV7-2 and TRBJ1-2; possible D gene TRBD1, 6 bases. V lost 5 bases and J lost 6, with 16 bases in between. There are 14 residues in the CDR3. Germline V gene sequence: CDR1 SGHTA, CDR2 FQGNSA. Drawing the rest from reference TRBV7-2 and TRBJ1-2, the complete variable domain is GAGVSQSPSNKVTEKGKDVELRCDPISGHTALYWYRQSLGQGLEFLIYFQGNSAPDKSGLPSDRFSAERTGGSVSTLTIQRTQQEDSAVYLCASSPQSDRNGYTFGSGTRLTVV.